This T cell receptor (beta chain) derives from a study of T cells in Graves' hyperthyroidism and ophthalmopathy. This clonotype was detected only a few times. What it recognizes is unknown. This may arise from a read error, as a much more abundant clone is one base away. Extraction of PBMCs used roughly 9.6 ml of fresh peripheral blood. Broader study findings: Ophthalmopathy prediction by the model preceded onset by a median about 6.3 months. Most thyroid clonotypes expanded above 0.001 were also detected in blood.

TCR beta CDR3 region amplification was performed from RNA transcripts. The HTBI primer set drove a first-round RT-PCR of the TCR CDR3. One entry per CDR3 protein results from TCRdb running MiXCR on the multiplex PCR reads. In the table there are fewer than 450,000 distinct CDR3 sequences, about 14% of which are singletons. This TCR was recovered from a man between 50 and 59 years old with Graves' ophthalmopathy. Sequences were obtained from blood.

CDR3 in DNA: TGTGCCAGCGGTCGGGACAGCCAAGAGACCCAGTACTTC. This gives the protein CASGRDSQETQYF. The chain links TRBV5-4 to TRBJ2-5, with 7 positions matching TRBD1. The CDR3 totals 13 residues. V was clipped by 7 bases and J by 1 base; unmatched bases: 4. CDR1 SGHNT and CDR2 YYREEE come from the germline V gene (reference sequence).